The 9 T cell receptor beta chains presented below share a single source sample, sequenced in a study of T cell responses to AZD1222 COVID-19 vaccine. This table comes from immunoSEQ multiplex PCR, and its TCRdb copy is limited to in-frame clones, with some not included. This table holds 160,000 or so clones, approximately 92% found once. The sample here was peripheral blood, taken on day 0 of AZD1222 vaccination. Receptors originate from an adult in good health.

The chain uses TRBV11-2 and TRBJ1-2, with a weak D call TRBD1 (5 bases). Trimming took 5 bases from V and 4 from J, leaving 11 bases between them. The CDR3 extends over 13 amino acids. Germline loops: CDR1 SGHAT, CDR2 FQNNGV. The CDR3 spells CASSPGHGYGYTF. Written as DNA, the CDR3 is TGTGCCAGCAGCCCAGGACACGGCTATGGCTACACCTTC.

The chain combines TRBV7-9 with TRBJ1-1; D is ambiguous. The V gene lost 5 bases and the J gene lost 0 bases, with 10 bases spanning the gap. The CDR3 contains 14 residues. Germline CDR1 is SEHNR and CDR2 is FQNEAQ (reference sequence). The CDR3 reads CASSLAELNTEAFF. CDR3 coding DNA: TGTGCCAGCAGCCTCGCGGAACTGAACACTGAAGCTTTCTTT.

J is TRBJ2-2 and V is TRBV7-7; D perhaps matches TRBD2 (6 bases). V was pared by 5 bases and J by 0 bases, with 10 bases between. The CDR3 totals 15 residues. Germline-derived CDR1 and CDR2 are SSHAT and FNYEAQ (reference sequence). The DNA of the CDR3 is TGTGCCAGCAGCAAACTAGCCGCGAACACCGGGGAGCTGTTTTTT. Encoded protein: CASSKLAANTGELFF. The full variable domain, with the rest looked up from reference TRBV7-7 and TRBJ2-2, is GAGVSQSPRYKVTKRGQDVTLRCDPISSHATLYWYQQALGQGPEFLTYFNYEAQPDKSGLPSDRFSAERPEGSISTLTIQRTEQRDSAMYRCASSKLAANTGELFFGEGSRLTVL.

The chain links TRBV25-1 to TRBJ1-2; D might be TRBD1 (5 bases). This CDR3 spans 15 amino acids. V lost 3 bases to trimming and J lost 2 bases, with 13 bases between them. Germline CDR1 reads MGHDK; CDR2 reads SYGVNS. This CDR3 is CASSDHAGGNYGYTF. DNA of the CDR3: TGTGCCAGCAGTGACCATGCGGGGGGGAACTATGGCTACACCTTC.

The gene calls are TRBV15 and TRBJ2-1; D possibly matches TRBD1 or TRBD2 (6 bases each). This CDR3 contains 17 residues. CDR1 is LNHNV, CDR2 YYDKDF, per germline (reference sequence). V lost 1 base, J lost 3 bases, and 16 bases lay in between. The CDR3 sequence: CATSRAGAGHNYNEQFF. CDR3 nucleotide sequence: TGTGCCACCAGCAGAGCGGGGGCGGGACACAACTACAATGAGCAGTTCTTC.

This chain joins TRBV27 and TRBJ2-1; 7 bases are a match to TRBD2. This CDR3 region has 16 residues. The germline gives CDR1 MNHEY, CDR2 SMNVEV (reference sequence). J gave up 4 bases and V 5 bases, and 11 bases lay outside the gene matches. CDR3 nucleotide sequence: TGTGCCAGCAGTACCCGTTGGGGGGAGGGTTACAATGAGCAGTTCTTC. Residues: CASSTRWGEGYNEQFF.

J is TRBJ1-5 and V is TRBV19; possibly TRBD1 for D (5 bases). Germline V CDR1 and CDR2: LNHDA, SQIVND (reference sequence). With 3 bases removed from V and 7 bases from J, the gap between germline ends came to 10 bases. This CDR3 region has 13 residues. CDR3 coding DNA: TGTGCCAGTAGTATTGGGGCGCGGCAGCCCCAGCATTTT. This sequence encodes CASSIGARQPQHF.

The chain joins TRBV19 to TRBJ1-5, with 12 nucleotides matching TRBD1. CDR1 is LNHDA and CDR2 is SQIVND in the germline V gene (reference sequence). CDR3 length: 16 amino acids. After removal of 3 bases from V and 6 bases from J, the junction contained 6 bases not matched to a gene. CDR3 sequence (DNA): TGTGCCAGTAGTATCCTGGGGACAGGGGGCCGTCAGCCCCAGCATTTT. Its translation is CASSILGTGGRQPQHF.

This rearrangement joins TRBV11-2 to TRBJ1-1, with D perhaps TRBD1 (5 bases). V lost 9 bases to trimming and J lost 0 bases, with 11 bases between them. The CDR3 is 13 amino acids. CDR1 SGHAT and CDR2 FQNNGV come from the germline V gene. The CDR3 spells CASRGTMNTEAFF. The CDR3 DNA follows: TGTGCCAGTAGGGGTACCATGAACACTGAAGCTTTCTTT.